This T cell receptor beta chain stems from a study of cytomegalovirus exposure and HLA in healthy donors. With V trimmed by 3 bases and J by 3 bases, 4 bases remained unmatched. Germline CDR1 MGHDK, CDR2 SYGVNS. CDR3 length: 14 amino acids. A multiplex PCR was run with 60 Vbeta primers and 13 Jbeta primers. Profiling relied on immunoSEQ multiplex PCR, and the TCRdb table lists in-frame clones only, not all of them. Among roughly 100,000 clones listed, approximately 81% were seen once. This TCR came from a man aged 25-40 years in good health and CMV-seronegative. The gene calls are TRBV25-1 and TRBJ1-2, with 7 bases identical to TRBD1. The sequencing input was PBMCs. The CDR3 region is CASSETGWDYGYTF. CDR3 sequence (DNA): TGTGCCAGCAGTGAGACAGGGTGGGACTATGGCTACACCTTC.